The clone carrying this T cell receptor beta chain was found a few times. Its antigen is currently unknown. This specimen belongs to a study of T-cell memory formation after mild COVID-19. For the study at large: TCR clusters were largely donor specific.

TCRdb re-called the 5' RACE reads with MiXCR, one entry per CDR3 protein. The table shows about 170,000 distinct CDR3 sequences, with 10% to 15% occurring only once. Overall study findings and caveats: Memory sampled before infection contained some responding clones, suggesting cross-reactive memory joined. Mainly CM and EM harbored the contracting CD4+ clones; mainly EMRA harbored the CD8+ ones.

The germline gives CDR1 MNHEY, CDR2 SVGAGI. V lost 7 bases and J 4 bases, leaving 17 bases between the germline ends. The length of the CDR3 is 15 residues. The clonotype comes from a man aged 18 to 29 who had mild COVID-19 (a few samples of this study predate the infection). Cell type and time point are not known. Sequenced input: PBMCs or a T cell subset sorted from them (not recorded which). V usage is TRBV6-5 and J usage is TRBJ1-3; tentatively, D is TRBD1 (5 bases). In nucleotides, the CDR3 is TGTGCCAGCACCAAATGGGGGGGACTGGGAAACACCATATATTTT. It specifies CASTKWGGLGNTIYF.